These T cell receptor beta chains were read from a single sample in a study of blood T cell repertoires in COVID-19. Assay used: immunoSEQ multiplex PCR; TCRdb lists only in-frame clones, some missing. The repertoire holds 80,000 to 130,000 clones, with approximately 86% as singletons. The sample comprised PBMCs or T cells enriched from blood (not recorded which). Receptors originate from a woman in her forties or fifties who had recovered from COVID-19. The conserved cysteine and the conserved F or W are not part of the CDR3 here. Each record gives: V gene, J gene, CDR3 protein.

>TRBV5-1|TRBJ2-7
ASSWGGQGREQY
>TRBV6-1|TRBJ2-7
ASSEARGSPYEQY
>TRBV28|TRBJ1-2
ASSLAGNYGYT
>TRBV28|TRBJ1-6
ASSPRAGNSPLH
>TRBV20-1|TRBJ1-1
SASNIGQANEAF
>TRBV28|TRBJ2-7
ASRDTVYEQY
>TRBV2|TRBJ1-2
ASSVSTANYGYT
>TRBV19|TRBJ1-2
ASTLTVRQSFYGYT
>TRBV5-1|TRBJ2-5
ASSPGTAWETQY
>TRBV27|TRBJ1-2
ASSERTGSYGYT
>TRBV4-1|TRBJ1-5
ASSQADRGAGQPQH
>TRBV27|TRBJ2-1
ASRGSAGALYNEQF
>TRBV2|TRBJ1-1
ASGRQGSTEAF
>TRBV30|TRBJ2-3
AWGGHDTDTQY
>TRBV19|TRBJ2-6
ASSSGSGANVLT
>TRBV5-6|TRBJ2-1
ASSLQGVGFYNEQF
>TRBV4-1|TRBJ2-1
ASSQEVSGQGENEQF
>TRBV5-4|TRBJ1-2
ASSLDGQWGYT
>TRBV2|TRBJ1-2
ASSERQFAGYT
>TRBV5-8|TRBJ2-7
ASSWGDLSYEQY
>TRBV19|TRBJ1-6
ASSTTSDSLNSPLH
>TRBV28|TRBJ2-7
ASSLGTGRVEQY
>TRBV24-1|TRBJ2-3
ATSDYPGTGTTDTQY
>TRBV27|TRBJ2-5
ASSLPGQKKYQETQY
>TRBV5-6|TRBJ2-2
ASTLTGDTGELF
>TRBV1|TRBJ2-1
TSRSNPVAGTNEQF
>TRBV28|TRBJ2-1
ASSSVLLNEQF
>TRBV2|TRBJ1-1
ASSRTGGAEAF
>TRBV27|TRBJ2-5
ASSSEETQY